These 28 T cell receptor beta chains originate from one sample sequenced in a study of T cell repertoires in cytomegalovirus infection. MiXCR, run by TCRdb on the reads, gives a single entry per CDR3 protein. The sample carries approximately 630,000 distinct CDR3 sequences, around 24% recorded once. Material: CD8+ T cells from PBMCs. The receptor source for this set is a human donor in good health (CMV status not recorded). Some clones in this sample may be carry-over from other donors' samples.

This clonotype was seen many times. The J gene is TRBJ2-1, the V gene TRBV7-9; 8 bases line up with TRBD2. This CDR3 spans 17 amino acids. Per germline, CDR1 SEHNR and CDR2 FQNEAQ (reference sequence). V lost 1 base, J lost 7 bases, and 12 bases stayed unmatched. The CDR3, as DNA: TGTGCCAGCAGCTTAGGACTACTAGCGGTCGGGGGTAATGAGCAGTTCTTC. Protein: CASSLGLLAVGGNEQFF.

This clonotype was found many times. Here the CDR3 reads CASSYVRWNEQFF. CDR3 nucleotide sequence: TGTGCCAGCAGTTACGTCCGGTGGAATGAGCAGTTCTTC. The chain carries TRBV6-6 and TRBJ2-1; D not certain. Germline CDR1 and CDR2: MNHNY and SVGAGI (reference sequence). V gave up 2 bases and J gave up 7 bases, with 9 bases separating them. The CDR3 length is 13 residues.

In its sample, this clonotype was seen a few times. V and J are TRBV27 and TRBJ2-1; D possibly uses TRBD1 or TRBD2 (6 bases each). V lost 5 bases and J lost 8, with 22 bases in between. Per germline, CDR1 MNHEY and CDR2 SMNVEV (reference sequence). This CDR3 has 16 amino acids. CDR3 amino acids: CASSTSGEVPRDEQFF. The CDR3 DNA sequence: TGTGCCAGCAGTACCTCAGGGGAGGTGCCGAGGGATGAGCAGTTCTTC.

This clonotype showed up just a few times. The genes are TRBV28 and TRBJ1-2; possibly TRBD1 for D (5 bases). The germline V and J ends were trimmed by 4 bases and 0 bases, with 15 bases remaining between them. The CDR3 covers 16 residues. Germline values: CDR1 MDHEN, CDR2 SYDVKM. CDR3 residues: CASSSIKGVPNYGYTF. The CDR3 coding sequence is TGTGCCAGCAGTTCCATCAAAGGGGTTCCTAACTATGGCTACACCTTC.

This clonotype was seen a few times. The gene calls are TRBV9 and TRBJ2-5, with D uncertain. Germline CDR1 and CDR2: SGDLS and YYNGEE. The CDR3 length is 16 residues. V lost 0 bases and J 0 bases, leaving 12 bases between the germline ends. The CDR3 sequence is CASSVEPRSYQETQYF. CDR3 DNA sequence: TGTGCCAGCAGCGTAGAACCGAGATCGTACCAAGAGACCCAGTACTTC.

The table lists this clonotype with many counts. The rearrangement uses TRBV7-2 and TRBJ2-3, with 11 bases aligning to TRBD2. Germline V gene data show CDR1 as SGHTA and CDR2 as FQGNSA. This CDR3 has 15 residues. J lost 6 bases, V lost 5 bases, and 7 bases had no gene match. The CDR3 DNA follows: TGTGCCAGCAGCCTTAGCGGGGGGGCCAGTGATACGCAGTATTTT. It yields the protein CASSLSGGASDTQYF.

The chain has TRBV28 and TRBJ2-1; D call uncertain. The CDR3 runs 15 residues. CDR1 is MDHEN, CDR2 SYDVKM, per germline. The germline V and J ends were trimmed by 7 bases and 0 bases, with 13 bases remaining between them. CDR3 nucleotides: TGTGCCAGCACCAACGGCAGGAGCTCCTACAATGAGCAGTTCTTC. Encoded protein: CASTNGRSSYNEQFF.

J is TRBJ1-1 and V is TRBV7-9; tentative D call: TRBD1 (5 bases). The CDR3 covers 16 residues. V lost 6 bases and J lost 6, with 23 bases in between. Germline CDR1 reads SEHNR; CDR2 reads FQNEAQ (reference sequence). The CDR3, as DNA: TGTGCCAGCAGAACGCAGGGAGGGTTTTACGACGCTGAAGCTTTCTTT. Its protein product is CASRTQGGFYDAEAFF.

The sample holds a few counts of this clonotype. The chain combines TRBV20-1 with TRBJ2-7; D uncertain. This CDR3 is 14 amino acids long. Germline V gives CDR1 DFQATT, CDR2 SNEGSKA (reference sequence). V was trimmed by 3 bases and J by 0 bases, leaving 12 bases between them. The CDR3 is CSARDRATSYEQYV. DNA of the CDR3: TGCAGTGCTAGGGACCGGGCTACCTCCTACGAGCAGTACGTC.

This clonotype was seen only a few times. In DNA form, the CDR3 reads TGTGCCAGCAGCCCAAGTCAGGGATTCGGCTACGAGCAGTACTTC. Translated: CASSPSQGFGYEQYF. The rearrangement uses TRBV7-9 and TRBJ2-7, with D possibly TRBD1 on 5 matching bases. The CDR3 is 15 amino acids. The germline V gene encodes CDR1 SEHNR and CDR2 FQNEAQ (reference sequence). V gave up 5 bases and J gave up 3 bases, with 17 bases separating them. Full variable domain (outside the CDR3, taken from reference TRBV7-9 and TRBJ2-7): DTGVSQNPRHKITKRGQNVTFRCDPISEHNRLYWYRQTLGQGPEFLTYFQNEAQLEKSRLLSDRFSAERPKGSFSTLEIQRTEQGDSAMYLCASSPSQGFGYEQYFGPGTRLTVT.

This clonotype is a singleton in its sample. A much larger clonotype is one base distant, so this may be a read error. This chain links TRBV28 with TRBJ1-1; D possibly corresponds to TRBD1 (5 bases). Per germline, CDR1 MDHEN and CDR2 SYDVKM. CDR3 length equals 15 residues. The CDR3 DNA reads TGTGTCAGCAGTTCGCAGCGGGGGAGGCTGACTGAAGCTTTCTTT. Protein: CVSSSQRGRLTEAFF.

The table lists this clonotype with many counts. The genes are TRBV6-1 and TRBJ2-7; 9 nucleotides align to TRBD1. V shed 10 bases and J 2 bases; nucleotides not matched to a gene: 6. The CDR3 is 13 amino acids. Germline V gene lookup returns CDR1 MNHNS and CDR2 SASEGT. CDR3 DNA: TGTGCCACCCACCGGACAGGGGCCTACGAGCAGTACGTC. It is translated as CATHRTGAYEQYV.

J is TRBJ2-7 and V is TRBV7-8, with 9 nucleotides matching TRBD2. The CDR3 runs 16 residues. From germline, CDR1 is SGHVS and CDR2 FQNEAQ. J gave up 3 bases and V 1 base, and 7 bases lay outside the gene matches. Here the CDR3 DNA reads TGTGCCAGCAGCTTAGGGGTAGCGGGGGAAATCTACGAGCAGTACTTC. It yields the protein CASSLGVAGEIYEQYF.

The chain is built from TRBV7-2 and TRBJ1-1, with no clear D. Trimming stripped 2 bases from V and 0 bases from J, with 13 bases between. Germline values: CDR1 SGHTA, CDR2 FQGNSA. The CDR3 extends over 16 amino acids. CDR3 amino acids: CASSLRAEALNTEAFF. In nucleotides, the CDR3 is TGTGCCAGCAGCTTACGGGCAGAGGCCCTGAACACTGAAGCTTTCTTT.

This clonotype was recorded a few times. The rearrangement uses TRBV9 and TRBJ2-1; possible D gene TRBD2, 6 bases. Germline CDR1 reads SGDLS; CDR2 reads YYNGEE. The germline V and J ends were trimmed by 3 bases and 9 bases, with 13 bases remaining between them. The CDR3 sequence is 13 residues long. Here the CDR3 reads CASSAASEVEQFF. CDR3 in DNA: TGTGCCAGCAGCGCTGCTAGCGAGGTTGAGCAGTTCTTC.

This clonotype was seen only a few times. The V and J genes are TRBV5-6 and TRBJ2-1, with 12 bases that match TRBD2. Unmatched junction bases numbered 11, after V lost 3 bases and J lost 7 bases. The CDR3 is 17 amino acids. CDR1 and CDR2 from the germline V gene are SGHDT and YYEEEE. The CDR3 here is CASSSRLAGGRGNEQFF. The DNA for the CDR3 is TGTGCCAGCAGCTCACGTCTAGCGGGGGGGAGAGGGAATGAGCAGTTCTTC. Combining the CDR3 with reference TRBV5-6 and TRBJ2-1 gives the whole variable domain DAGVTQSPTHLIKTRGQQVTLRCSPKSGHDTVSWYQQALGQGPQFIFQYYEEEERQRGNFPDRFSGHQFPNYSSELNVNALLLGDSALYLCASSSRLAGGRGNEQFFGPGTRLTVL.

The sample holds many counts of this clonotype. The chain carries TRBV6-2 or TRBV6-3 and TRBJ2-7; the D gene is possibly TRBD2 (7 bases). The CDR3 contains 15 residues. From germline, CDR1 is MNHEY and CDR2 SVGEGT. V lost 6 bases and J 1 base, leaving 16 bases between the germline ends. CDR3 protein: CASSGRGAGSYEQYV. In DNA form, the CDR3 reads TGTGCCAGCAGCGGCCGGGGGGCCGGGTCCTACGAGCAGTACGTC.

The rearrangement links TRBV20-1 to TRBJ1-2, with a possible D match to TRBD1 (5 bases). The CDR3 contains 12 residues. The V end was cut by 6 bases, the J end by 4 bases, with 12 bases between. Looked up from germline, CDR1 is DFQATT and CDR2 is SNEGSKA (reference sequence). The CDR3 region is CSALGPSYGYTF. As DNA, the CDR3 is TGCAGTGCGCTGGGACCGAGCTATGGCTACACCTTC.

The DNA for the CDR3 is TGCAGCGTTGTTTGGGGTGCGCAGTATTTT. Translation: CSVVWGAQYF. The gene calls are TRBV29-1 and TRBJ2-3; D unclear. Germline V gene lookup returns CDR1 SQVTM and CDR2 ANQGSEA. The CDR3 covers 10 residues. V lost 4 bases to trimming and J lost 10 bases, with 9 bases between them.

This chain joins TRBV7-2 and TRBJ1-5; no definite D call. CDR3 length: 13 residues. Germline V CDR1 and CDR2: SGHTA, FQGNSA. Trimming took 5 bases from V and 6 from J, leaving 11 bases between them. The CDR3 DNA sequence: TGTGCCAGCAGCCCTGGGAGGCGTCAGCCCCAGCATTTT. This codes for CASSPGRRQPQHF.

This clonotype was seen repeatedly, ten times or more. The CDR3 nucleotides read TGTGCCAGTAGTATAGACGGGGGGAATCAGCCCCAGCATTTT. Its translation: CASSIDGGNQPQHF. The chain links TRBV19 to TRBJ1-5, with a possible D match to TRBD1 (5 bases). V lost 0 bases and J 4 bases, leaving 7 bases between the germline ends. CDR1 is LNHDA and CDR2 is SQIVND in the germline V gene (reference sequence). CDR3 size: 14 residues.

The rearrangement joins TRBV6-5 to TRBJ2-1; D gene unclear. The CDR3 sequence is 14 residues long. Trimming cost V 1 base and J 10 bases, with 14 bases left between them. The germline V gene encodes CDR1 MNHEY and CDR2 SVGAGI. The CDR3 spells CASSYWTDLREQFF. The CDR3 DNA is TGTGCCAGCAGTTACTGGACGGATTTACGGGAGCAGTTCTTC.

This clonotype was seen only a few times. The CDR3 coding sequence is TGTGCCATCAGTGATGGGGGACAGGGGCAGCCAGATACGCAGTATTTT. Amino acid sequence: CAISDGGQGQPDTQYF. V is TRBV10-3 and J is TRBJ2-3, with TRBD1 matching over 10 bases. The germline CDR1 and CDR2 sequences are ENHRY and SYGVKD. V trimming: 3 bases; J trimming: 4 bases; junction bases outside the gene matches: 7. This CDR3 has 16 residues.

As DNA, the CDR3 is TGCAGCGTCGGCCCGGGACAGTACTATGGCTACACCTTC. This sequence encodes CSVGPGQYYGYTF. The rearrangement links TRBV29-1 to TRBJ1-2; TRBD1 matches at 7 bases. This CDR3 is built from 13 residues. V was clipped by 6 bases and J by 3 bases; unmatched bases: 7. Germline assignment: CDR1 SQVTM and CDR2 ANQGSEA.

The chain joins TRBV12-3 or TRBV12-4 to TRBJ2-7, with 9 nucleotides matching TRBD1. CDR3 size: 14 residues. V trimming: 5 bases; J trimming: 5 bases; junction bases outside the gene matches: 7. The CDR3 sequence: CASSPLRDRDEQYF. The CDR3 DNA sequence: TGTGCCAGCAGTCCTTTAAGGGACAGGGACGAGCAGTACTTC.

The chain has TRBV28 and TRBJ2-1; a weak D match, TRBD1 (7 bases). Germline CDR1 and CDR2: MDHEN and SYDVKM. V dropped 5 bases and J dropped 5 bases, with 19 bases sitting between them. This CDR3 is 16 amino acids long. For the CDR3, the DNA is TGTGCCAGCAGTACGGGAGCCGGGACAGATCACAATGAGCAGTTCTTC. Its translation: CASSTGAGTDHNEQFF.

Many counts were recorded for this clonotype. V gene TRBV14 combines with J gene TRBJ2-2; D is perhaps TRBD1 (6 bases). CDR1 is SGHDN and CDR2 is FVKESK in the germline V gene. V was cut by 3 bases and J by 7 bases, with 9 bases left in between. This CDR3 comprises 13 residues. CDR3 bases: TGTGCCAGCAGCCACGGACAGTTCGGGGAGCTGTTTTTT. Translating gives CASSHGQFGELFF.

J is TRBJ2-7 and V is TRBV6-5; the D is unclear. Per germline, CDR1 MNHEY and CDR2 SVGAGI. V lost 0 bases, J lost 7 bases, and 13 bases lay in between. This CDR3 contains 14 residues. The CDR3 coding sequence is TGTGCCAGCAGTTACTCGCAGACCGTAGGAGAGCAGTACTTC. It encodes CASSYSQTVGEQYF.